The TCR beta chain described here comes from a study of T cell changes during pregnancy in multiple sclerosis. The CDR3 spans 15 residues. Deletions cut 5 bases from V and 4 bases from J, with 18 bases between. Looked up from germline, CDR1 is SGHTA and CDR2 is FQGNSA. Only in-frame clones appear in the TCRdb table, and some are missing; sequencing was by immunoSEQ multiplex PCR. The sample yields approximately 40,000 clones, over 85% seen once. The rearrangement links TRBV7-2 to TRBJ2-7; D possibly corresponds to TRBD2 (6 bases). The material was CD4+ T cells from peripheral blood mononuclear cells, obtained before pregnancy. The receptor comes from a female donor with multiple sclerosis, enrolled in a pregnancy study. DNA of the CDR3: TGTGCCAGCAGCCCAACCCCCAGTAGCGGTTACGAGCAGTACTTC. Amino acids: CASSPTPSSGYEQYF.